This T cell receptor (beta chain) was sequenced during a study of cytomegalovirus exposure and HLA in healthy donors. Study at large: Counted in an early data release were roughly 81 million unique TCRs from HLA-typed donors. Membership in the Caucasian-associated ancestry cluster was found for around 81% of a few hundred genotyped donors.

Though probably carrying unrecorded immune exposures, donors were nominally healthy at sampling. CDR1 and CDR2 from the germline V gene are SGHTA and FQGNSA. There are 14 residues in the CDR3. V gave up 5 bases and J gave up 6 bases; unmatched junction bases: 8. There are a few counts of this clone. Its antigen is undetermined. The PCR had 60 Vbeta and 13 Jbeta primers. Generated by immunoSEQ multiplex PCR, the TCRdb table keeps only in-frame clones and is missing some. The data hold about 120,000 clones, with over 6.5% observed a single time. Study-level findings and limits: Later genetic work tied a missense DCLRE1C variant to beta-chain V and J trimming.

The sample comprised PBMCs. The clonotype comes from a woman aged 40 to 50 in good health and CMV-seropositive. This rearrangement joins TRBV7-2 to TRBJ2-7; 9 nucleotides line up with TRBD1. The CDR3 region has the DNA TGTGCCAGCAGCCGATCGGGACAGGGAATCGAGCAGTACTTC. Protein product: CASSRSGQGIEQYF.